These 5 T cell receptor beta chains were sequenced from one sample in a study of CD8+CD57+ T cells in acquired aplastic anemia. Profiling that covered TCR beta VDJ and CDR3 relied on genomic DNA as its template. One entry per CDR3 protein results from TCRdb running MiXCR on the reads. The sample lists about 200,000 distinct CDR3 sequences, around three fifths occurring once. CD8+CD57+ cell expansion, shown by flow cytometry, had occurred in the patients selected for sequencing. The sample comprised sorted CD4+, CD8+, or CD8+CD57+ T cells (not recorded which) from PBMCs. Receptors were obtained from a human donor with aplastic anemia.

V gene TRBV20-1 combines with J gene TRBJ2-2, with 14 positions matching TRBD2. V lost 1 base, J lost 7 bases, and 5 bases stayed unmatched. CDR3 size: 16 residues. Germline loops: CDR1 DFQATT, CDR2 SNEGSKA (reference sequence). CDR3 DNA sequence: TGCAGTGCTAGAGGACTAGCGGGGGGGCCGTACGGGGAGCTGTTTTTT. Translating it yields CSARGLAGGPYGELFF.

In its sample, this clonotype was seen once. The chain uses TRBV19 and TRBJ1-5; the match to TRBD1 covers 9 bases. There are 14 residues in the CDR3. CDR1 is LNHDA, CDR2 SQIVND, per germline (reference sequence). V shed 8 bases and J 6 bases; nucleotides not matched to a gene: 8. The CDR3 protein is CASGAGQGFQPQHF. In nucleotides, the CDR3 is TGTGCCAGTGGAGCGGGACAGGGTTTTCAGCCCCAGCATTTT.

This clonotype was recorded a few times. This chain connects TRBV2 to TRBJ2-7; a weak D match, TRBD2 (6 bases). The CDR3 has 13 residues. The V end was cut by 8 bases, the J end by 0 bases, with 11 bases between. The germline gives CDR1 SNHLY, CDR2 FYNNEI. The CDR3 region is CASAARGSYEQYF. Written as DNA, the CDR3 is TGTGCCAGCGCGGCGCGGGGCTCCTACGAGCAGTACTTC.

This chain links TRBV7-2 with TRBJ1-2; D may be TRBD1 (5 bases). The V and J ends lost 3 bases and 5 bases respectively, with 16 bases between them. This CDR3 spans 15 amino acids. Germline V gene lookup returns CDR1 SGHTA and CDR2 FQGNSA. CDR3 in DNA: TGTGCCAGCAGCTTCCAGCAACAGGCGCCTTATGGCTACACCTTC. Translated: CASSFQQQAPYGYTF.

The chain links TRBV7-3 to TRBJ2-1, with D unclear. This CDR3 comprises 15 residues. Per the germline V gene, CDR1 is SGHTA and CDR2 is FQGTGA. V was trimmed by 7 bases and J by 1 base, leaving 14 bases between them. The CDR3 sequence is CASTNTGGSYNEQFF. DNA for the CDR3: TGTGCCAGCACTAATACGGGCGGATCCTACAATGAGCAGTTCTTC.